A selection of T cell receptor beta chains follows, all from one sample in a study of blood T cell repertoires in COVID-19. Repertoires were generated with immunoSEQ multiplex PCR, while TCRdb's copy carries only in-frame clones and drops some. Of 88,000 or so clones listed, about 85% are singletons. The sample comprised peripheral blood. The receptors come from a man aged 55 to 69 with acute or convalescent COVID-19. CDR3s include the opening cysteine and the closing phenylalanine or tryptophan. Each record gives: CDR3 protein, CDR3 DNA, clone size, J gene, D gene, V gene. The D gene is left open where the match is weak. Only some rows state a clone size, as once, few, many or a class for expanded clones.

CDR3: CASSTGLAGGQETQYF
DNA: TGTGCCAGCAGCACGGGACTAGCGGGAGGGCAAGAGACCCAGTACTTC
size: -
J: TRBJ2-5
D: TRBD2
V: TRBV7-2

CDR3: CASSLDLKLAGDREQYF
DNA: TGTGCCAGCAGCTTAGATCTAAAGCTAGCGGGAGACAGGGAGCAGTACTTC
size: -
J: TRBJ2-7
D: TRBD2
V: TRBV11-2

CDR3: CASSQWDRGHTGELFF
DNA: TGTGCCAGCAGCCAGTGGGACAGGGGTCACACCGGGGAGCTGTTTTTT
size: -
J: TRBJ2-2
D: TRBD1
V: TRBV3-1/TRBV3-2

CDR3: CASSPTGIMNTEAFF
DNA: TGTGCCAGCAGCCCCACAGGGATCATGAACACTGAAGCTTTCTTT
size: -
J: TRBJ1-1
D: -
V: TRBV11-3

CDR3: CASSQQGAYQPQHF
DNA: TGTGCCAGCAGTCAACAGGGGGCATATCAGCCCCAGCATTTT
size: few
J: TRBJ1-5
D: TRBD1
V: TRBV28

CDR3: CASISGGTGELFF
DNA: TGTGCCAGCATCTCGGGAGGGACCGGGGAGCTGTTTTTT
size: -
J: TRBJ2-2
D: TRBD2
V: TRBV5-6

CDR3: CASSAGADYNEQFF
DNA: TGTGCCAGCAGCGCTGGAGCGGACTACAATGAGCAGTTCTTC
size: few
J: TRBJ2-1
D: -
V: TRBV7-9

CDR3: CASSSTGQGRAFF
DNA: TGTGCCAGCAGCTCGACCGGACAGGGGCGGGCTTTCTTT
size: -
J: TRBJ1-1
D: TRBD1
V: TRBV6-6

CDR3: CASSINDRVVFVGQPQHF
DNA: TGTGCCAGTAGTATTAATGACAGGGTGGTTTTTGTCGGGCAGCCCCAGCATTTT
size: -
J: TRBJ1-5
D: TRBD1
V: TRBV19

CDR3: CASSSWVVSGRAVDEQYF
DNA: TGTGCCAGCAGCTCGTGGGTGGTTAGCGGGAGGGCCGTCGACGAGCAGTACTTC
size: -
J: TRBJ2-7
D: TRBD2
V: TRBV5-8

CDR3: CASSYSPQGGGYTF
DNA: TGTGCCAGCAGTTACTCGCCACAGGGCGGTGGCTACACCTTC
size: -
J: TRBJ1-2
D: -
V: TRBV6-2/TRBV6-3

CDR3: CASSPPAGGNIQYF
DNA: TGTGCCAGCTCACCACCAGCGGGGGGAAACATTCAGTACTTC
size: -
J: TRBJ2-4
D: TRBD2
V: TRBV18

CDR3: CASSQAPTSYNEQFF
DNA: TGTGCCAGCAGCCAAGCCCCTACTAGTTACAATGAGCAGTTCTTC
size: -
J: TRBJ2-1
D: -
V: TRBV3-1/TRBV3-2

CDR3: CAANRGQGIYEQFF
DNA: TGTGCCGCAAACAGGGGACAGGGGATCTATGAGCAGTTCTTC
size: few
J: TRBJ2-1
D: TRBD1
V: TRBV6-5

CDR3: CASSLGGLAGELSYEQYF
DNA: TGTGCCAGCAGCTTGGGGGGACTAGCGGGGGAGCTCTCCTACGAGCAGTACTTC
size: -
J: TRBJ2-7
D: TRBD2
V: TRBV5-4

CDR3: CASSAPGSYEQYF
DNA: TGTGCTAGTTCAGCCCCAGGGTCCTACGAGCAGTACTTC
size: -
J: TRBJ2-7
D: -
V: TRBV12-5

CDR3: CASSSPRALGEKLFF
DNA: TGTGCCAGCAGTTCCCCCAGGGCTTTGGGTGAAAAACTGTTTTTT
size: -
J: TRBJ1-4
D: -
V: TRBV6-2/TRBV6-3

CDR3: CASRVTGTGSGANVLTF
DNA: TGTGCCAGCAGGGTGACAGGGACGGGCTCTGGGGCCAACGTCCTGACTTTC
size: -
J: TRBJ2-6
D: TRBD1
V: TRBV27

CDR3: CASLRYEGTEAFF
DNA: TGTGCCAGCTTGAGGTATGAAGGCACTGAAGCTTTCTTT
size: once
J: TRBJ1-1
D: -
V: TRBV7-2

CDR3: CASSPREQGYGYTF
DNA: TGTGCCAGCTCACCACGTGAGCAGGGCTATGGCTACACCTTC
size: -
J: TRBJ1-2
D: -
V: TRBV18

CDR3: CASSSDTGELFF
DNA: TGTGCCAGCAGCTCAGATACCGGGGAGCTGTTTTTT
size: -
J: TRBJ2-2
D: -
V: TRBV7-2

CDR3: CASSLQGNTEAFF
DNA: TGTGCCAGCAGTTTACAGGGTAACACTGAAGCTTTCTTT
size: -
J: TRBJ1-1
D: -
V: TRBV27

CDR3: CASSLDGGGRDTQYF
DNA: TGTGCCAGCAGCTTAGATGGGGGAGGGAGAGATACGCAGTATTTT
size: few
J: TRBJ2-3
D: TRBD2
V: TRBV7-6

CDR3: CASLATSYNEQFF
DNA: TGTGCCAGCCTAGCCACCTCCTACAATGAGCAGTTCTTC
size: -
J: TRBJ2-1
D: -
V: TRBV6-5

CDR3: CASSARPIISGANVLTF
DNA: TGCGCCAGCAGCGCTAGACCGATCATCTCTGGGGCCAACGTCCTGACTTTC
size: -
J: TRBJ2-6
D: -
V: TRBV4-3

CDR3: CASRLVAGGRADYEQYF
DNA: TGTGCAAGTCGCTTAGTGGCCGGCGGGAGGGCCGACTACGAGCAGTACTTC
size: -
J: TRBJ2-7
D: -
V: TRBV12-2

CDR3: CASTLDRGAREQFF
DNA: TGTGCCAGCACCTTGGACAGGGGGGCGCGTGAGCAGTTCTTC
size: -
J: TRBJ2-1
D: TRBD1
V: TRBV2

CDR3: CASSGQYGYTF
DNA: TGTGCCAGCAGTGGACAGTATGGCTACACCTTC
size: few
J: TRBJ1-2
D: -
V: TRBV2

CDR3: CASSFLGTSDPTDTQYF
DNA: TGCGCCAGCAGCTTTCTTGGGACTAGCGATCCGACAGATACGCAGTATTTT
size: -
J: TRBJ2-3
D: TRBD2
V: TRBV5-1

CDR3: CATSSGRNTGYGYTF
DNA: TGTGCCACCAGCAGCGGTAGGAACACAGGCTATGGCTACACCTTC
size: -
J: TRBJ1-2
D: -
V: TRBV15

CDR3: CASRTGTGFSGANVLTF
DNA: TGTGCCAGCAGAACCGGGACAGGGTTTTCTGGGGCCAACGTCCTGACTTTC
size: -
J: TRBJ2-6
D: TRBD1
V: TRBV3-1/TRBV3-2

CDR3: CASSPVGEGNTEAFF
DNA: TGTGCCAGCTCACCCGTCGGGGAGGGGAACACTGAAGCTTTCTTT
size: -
J: TRBJ1-1
D: -
V: TRBV18

CDR3: CASSLAVWQQETQYF
DNA: TGTGCCAGCAGCTTAGCGGTTTGGCAGCAAGAGACCCAGTACTTC
size: once
J: TRBJ2-5
D: -
V: TRBV7-6

CDR3: CASSIVVTQGTGELFF
DNA: TGTGCCAGTAGTATCGTCGTGACTCAGGGGACCGGGGAGCTGTTTTTT
size: -
J: TRBJ2-2
D: -
V: TRBV19

CDR3: CASSSGLAGQPQHF
DNA: TGTGCCAGCAGCTCGGGCCTCGCGGGACAGCCCCAGCATTTT
size: once
J: TRBJ1-5
D: -
V: TRBV5-6

CDR3: CASSQEADSSYEQYF
DNA: TGCGCCAGCAGCCAAGAAGCGGACAGCTCCTACGAGCAGTACTTC
size: few
J: TRBJ2-7
D: -
V: TRBV4-1

CDR3: CASTQGGYEQYF
DNA: TGTGCCAGTACTCAAGGGGGCTACGAGCAGTACTTC
size: -
J: TRBJ2-7
D: -
V: TRBV28

CDR3: CASSLFETGTGGSQYF
DNA: TGTGCCAGCAGCTTGTTTGAGACCGGGACAGGGGGTTCCCAGTACTTC
size: -
J: TRBJ2-5
D: TRBD1
V: TRBV7-2

CDR3: CASSPQGGYGYTF
DNA: TGTGCCAGCAGTCCCCAGGGGGGCTATGGCTACACCTTC
size: once
J: TRBJ1-2
D: TRBD1
V: TRBV6-5

CDR3: CASSLDTQPQHF
DNA: TGTGCCAGCAGCTTAGACACGCAGCCCCAGCATTTT
size: -
J: TRBJ1-5
D: -
V: TRBV5-4

CDR3: CASSLLGEGQPQHF
DNA: TGTGCCAGCAGTTTACTGGGAGAGGGTCAGCCCCAGCATTTT
size: -
J: TRBJ1-5
D: -
V: TRBV28

CDR3: CASSLGLSSGNTIYF
DNA: TGTGCCAGCAGCTTAGGACTGAGCTCTGGAAACACCATATATTTT
size: -
J: TRBJ1-3
D: -
V: TRBV11-2

CDR3: CASSLGAGGAFF
DNA: TGTGCCAGCAGCTTAGGGGCGGGCGGAGCTTTCTTT
size: once
J: TRBJ1-1
D: -
V: TRBV7-9

CDR3: CASSLGSSGRQETQYF
DNA: TGCGCCAGCAGCTTGGGATCTAGCGGGCGCCAAGAGACCCAGTACTTC
size: -
J: TRBJ2-5
D: TRBD2
V: TRBV5-1

CDR3: CASSPGGGNIQYF
DNA: TGTGCCAGCAGCCCCGGGGGGGGAAACATTCAGTACTTC
size: -
J: TRBJ2-4
D: TRBD2
V: TRBV7-2

CDR3: CSVEGTGTAYNEQFF
DNA: TGCAGCGTTGAAGGAACAGGTACTGCCTACAATGAGCAGTTCTTC
size: -
J: TRBJ2-1
D: -
V: TRBV29-1

CDR3: CATTQYQETQYF
DNA: TGTGCCACCACTCAGTACCAAGAGACCCAGTACTTC
size: -
J: TRBJ2-5
D: -
V: TRBV15

CDR3: CASTADRGPGGNTEAFF
DNA: TGTGCCAGCACTGCCGACAGGGGACCGGGAGGGAACACTGAAGCTTTCTTT
size: -
J: TRBJ1-1
D: TRBD1
V: TRBV5-6